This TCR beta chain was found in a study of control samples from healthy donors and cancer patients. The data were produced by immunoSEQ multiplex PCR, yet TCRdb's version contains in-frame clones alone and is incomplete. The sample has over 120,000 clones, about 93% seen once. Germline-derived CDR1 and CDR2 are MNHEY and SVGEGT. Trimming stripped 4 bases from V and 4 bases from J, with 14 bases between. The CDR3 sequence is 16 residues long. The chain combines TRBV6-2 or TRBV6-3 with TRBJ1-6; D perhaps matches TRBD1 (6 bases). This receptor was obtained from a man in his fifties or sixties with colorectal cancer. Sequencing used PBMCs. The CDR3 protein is CASSSMTGVYNSPLHF. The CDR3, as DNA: TGTGCCAGCAGTTCCATGACAGGCGTGTATAATTCACCCCTCCACTTT.